This is a list of T cell receptor beta chains from one sample in a study of control samples from healthy donors and cancer patients. Data came from immunoSEQ multiplex PCR; TCRdb stores just in-frame clones and leaves some out. The sample includes about 120,000 clones, about 89% of them seen just once. Sequencing used blood. The receptors come from a man aged 45 to 65 in good health. The CDR3 runs from the conserved cysteine through the conserved F or W. D genes are given only for firm matches. Only some rows state a clone size, as once, few, many or a class for expanded clones.

J,V,size,D,CDR3,DNA
TRBJ2-7,TRBV10-3,NA,NA,CAISDPGYPYEQYF,TGTGCCATCAGTGATCCGGGTTACCCCTACGAGCAGTACTTC
TRBJ1-2,TRBV25-1,NA,NA,CASKGYGYTF,TGTGCCAGCAAGGGCTATGGCTACACCTTC
TRBJ2-5,TRBV7-2,NA,NA,CASRRGMEETQYF,TGTGCCAGCAGGCGAGGGATGGAAGAGACCCAGTACTTC
TRBJ2-2,TRBV6-6,once,NA,CASSSVGLYTGELFF,TGTGCCAGCAGTTCCGTGGGACTGTACACCGGGGAGCTGTTTTTT
TRBJ2-2,TRBV3-1/TRBV3-2,NA,NA,CASSQVWTNTGELFF,TGTGCCAGCAGCCAAGTCTGGACGAACACCGGGGAGCTGTTTTTT
TRBJ1-6,TRBV19,NA,TRBD1,CASRAPGQTDSPLHF,TGTGCCAGTAGGGCTCCGGGACAGACTGATTCACCCCTCCACTTT
TRBJ1-1,TRBV12-3/TRBV12-4,NA,TRBD1,CATGQGWTEAFF,TGTGCCACGGGACAGGGTTGGACTGAAGCTTTCTTT
TRBJ1-6,TRBV19,once,TRBD1,CASRTGESPLHF,TGTGCCAGTCGGACAGGGGAATCACCCCTCCACTTT
TRBJ1-3,TRBV29-1,NA,NA,CSVEYPTGGRAGNTIYF,TGCAGCGTTGAATACCCCACAGGAGGGAGAGCTGGAAACACCATATATTTT
TRBJ2-4,TRBV19,NA,NA,CASSYHRVAKNIQYF,TGTGCCAGTAGTTACCACAGGGTAGCCAAAAACATTCAGTACTTC
TRBJ1-1,TRBV6-6,NA,NA,CASSYSGGTEAFF,TGTGCCAGCAGTTACTCTGGGGGCACTGAAGCTTTCTTT
TRBJ1-5,TRBV7-8,NA,NA,CASSLITGSYDSNQPQHF,TGTGCCAGCAGCTTAATTACAGGGTCCTATGATAGCAATCAGCCCCAGCATTTT
TRBJ2-1,TRBV5-1,NA,TRBD2,CASSLTSVANNEQFF,TGCGCCAGCAGCTTGACTAGCGTAGCAAACAATGAGCAGTTCTTC
TRBJ1-2,TRBV20-1,NA,TRBD1,CSASATGAYGYTF,TGCAGTGCTAGTGCGACAGGGGCCTATGGCTACACCTTC
TRBJ2-7,TRBV27,NA,NA,CASSLKGPASEQYF,TGTGCCAGCAGTTTAAAAGGACCAGCTTCCGAGCAGTACTTC
TRBJ1-6,TRBV9,once,NA,CASSVSGQSGENSPLHF,TGTGCCAGCAGCGTCTCAGGACAGTCCGGCGAAAATTCACCCCTCCACTTT
TRBJ1-1,TRBV3-1/TRBV3-2,NA,NA,CASTPRGGGTEAFF,TGTGCCAGCACCCCTCGGGGAGGGGGCACTGAAGCTTTCTTT
TRBJ1-3,TRBV6-5,NA,NA,CASRSQGSGNTIYF,TGTGCCAGCAGATCACAGGGTTCTGGAAACACCATATATTTT
TRBJ1-2,TRBV19,NA,NA,CASRVRTLEGYGYTF,TGTGCCAGTAGAGTACGGACCCTCGAGGGATATGGCTACACCTTC
TRBJ2-2,TRBV5-1,NA,NA,CASSARSAGELFF,TGCGCCAGCAGCGCCCGGTCCGCCGGGGAGCTGTTTTTT
TRBJ1-1,TRBV29-1,NA,NA,CSVESSAVRYTEAFF,TGCAGCGTTGAGAGTTCGGCAGTCAGATACACTGAAGCTTTCTTT
TRBJ1-4,TRBV4-2,NA,NA,CASSQGTGSEKLFF,TGTGCCAGCAGCCAGGGTACCGGCTCTGAAAAACTGTTTTTT
TRBJ2-1,TRBV29-1,few,NA,CSAWTDLKPNEQFF,TGCAGCGCCTGGACAGACTTGAAGCCGAATGAGCAGTTCTTC
TRBJ1-6,TRBV2,NA,TRBD1,CASRRDSSNSPLHF,TGTGCCAGCAGGAGGGACAGTTCTAATTCACCCCTCCACTTT
TRBJ1-2,TRBV19,NA,NA,CASNRERLSNYGYTF,TGTGCCAGTAACCGGGAGAGGCTTTCTAACTATGGCTACACCTTC
TRBJ1-2,TRBV5-1,NA,TRBD1,CASSLNSDRAYGYTF,TGCGCCAGCAGCTTGAATTCAGACAGGGCATATGGCTACACCTTC
TRBJ1-4,TRBV11-2,NA,NA,CASSLDNGDEKLFF,TGTGCCAGCAGCTTAGATAATGGGGATGAAAAACTGTTTTTT
TRBJ2-5,TRBV18,once,NA,CASSPGQETQYF,TGTGCCAGCTCACCGGGACAAGAGACCCAGTACTTC
TRBJ1-6,TRBV19,NA,NA,CASSINNSPLHF,TGTGCCAGTAGTATAAATAATTCACCCCTCCACTTT
TRBJ1-2,TRBV18,NA,NA,CASSPLGSRLRGYGYTF,TGTGCCAGCTCACCATTAGGCTCCCGGCTTCGGGGCTATGGCTACACCTTC
TRBJ2-7,TRBV7-6,few,TRBD1,CASSLGDRGPYEQYF,TGTGCCAGCAGCTTAGGGGACAGGGGCCCCTACGAGCAGTACTTC
TRBJ2-5,TRBV3-1/TRBV3-2,NA,TRBD1,CASSQADRGSVTQYF,TGTGCCAGCAGCCAAGCCGACAGGGGATCAGTGACCCAGTACTTC
TRBJ2-5,TRBV10-3,NA,NA,CAISDRGIQETQYF,TGTGCCATCAGTGACAGGGGAATCCAAGAGACCCAGTACTTC
TRBJ1-2,TRBV6-1,NA,NA,CASSERGRPNYGYTF,TGTGCCAGCAGTGAAAGGGGACGCCCGAACTATGGCTACACCTTC
TRBJ1-1,TRBV16,NA,NA,CASSPGRGDTEAFF,TGTGCCAGCAGCCCAGGTAGGGGAGACACTGAAGCTTTCTTT
TRBJ1-6,TRBV7-8,NA,NA,CASSLGRGVSYNSPLHF,TGTGCCAGCAGCTTAGGAAGGGGGGTCTCCTATAATTCACCCCTCCACTTT
TRBJ1-1,TRBV6-2/TRBV6-3,NA,NA,CASSFGQLTEAFF,TGTGCCAGCAGTTTCGGTCAACTCACTGAAGCTTTCTTT
TRBJ2-3,TRBV6-5,NA,TRBD2,CASSYSRGAGDTQYF,TGTGCCAGCAGTTACTCGCGGGGGGCCGGGGATACGCAGTATTTT
TRBJ1-2,TRBV6-6,NA,NA,CASLLQGGLYGYTF,TGTGCCAGCCTCTTACAGGGAGGACTTTATGGCTACACCTTC
TRBJ2-7,TRBV7-2,once,NA,CASSAYLGEQYF,TGTGCCAGCAGCGCCTACCTCGGAGAGCAGTACTTC
TRBJ2-3,TRBV10-3,NA,NA,CAISNRAEDTQYF,TGTGCCATCAGCAACAGGGCGGAAGATACGCAGTATTTT
TRBJ1-4,TRBV9,NA,NA,CASSPLPNEKLFF,TGTGCCAGCAGTCCCCTTCCCAATGAAAAACTGTTTTTT
TRBJ1-1,TRBV7-9,few,TRBD1,CASRQGNTEAFF,TGTGCCAGCCGACAGGGGAACACTGAAGCTTTCTTT
TRBJ2-5,TRBV5-1,few,NA,CASSLLGGSQETQYF,TGCGCCAGCAGCTTGCTCGGGGGATCGCAAGAGACCCAGTACTTC
TRBJ2-5,TRBV2,NA,TRBD2,CASSRLAGGLTYQETQYF,TGTGCCAGCAGTCGACTAGCGGGGGGGCTCACTTACCAAGAGACCCAGTACTTC
TRBJ2-1,TRBV3-1/TRBV3-2,NA,NA,CASSQDPAGNEQFF,TGTGCCAGCAGCCAAGATCCGGCAGGCAATGAGCAGTTCTTC
TRBJ2-2,TRBV5-1,NA,NA,CASSLGSTLKNTGELFF,TGCGCCAGCAGCTTGGGGTCTACCCTCAAGAACACCGGGGAGCTGTTTTTT
TRBJ2-3,TRBV3-1/TRBV3-2,NA,TRBD2,CASSLLAGGRTDTQYF,TGTGCCAGCAGCCTGTTAGCGGGGGGGCGAACAGATACGCAGTATTTT
TRBJ1-6,TRBV18,few,NA,CASSGDGNNSPLHF,TGTGCCAGCTCAGGGGACGGCAATAATTCACCCCTCCACTTT
TRBJ2-5,TRBV25-1,NA,TRBD2,CASSIGTSGWETQYF,TGTGCCAGCAGTATCGGGACTAGCGGTTGGGAGACCCAGTACTTC
TRBJ1-1,TRBV5-6,NA,NA,CASSLGPDQTTEAFF,TGTGCCAGCAGCTTGGGCCCAGATCAAACCACTGAAGCTTTCTTT
TRBJ1-6,TRBV25-1,NA,NA,CASSDSTPLHF,TGTGCCAGCAGTGATTCTACACCCCTCCACTTT
TRBJ2-7,TRBV6-1,NA,NA,CASSERRGDEQYF,TGTGCCAGCAGTGAGAGACGGGGAGACGAGCAGTACTTC
TRBJ1-1,TRBV5-6,NA,NA,CASSLAPNTEAFF,TGTGCCAGCAGCTTGGCCCCCAACACTGAAGCTTTCTTT